These 30 T cell receptor beta chains were sequenced from one sample in a study of shared clonotypes between healthy human individuals. Naive CD8 cells lacked CD45RO and underwent positive selection for CCR7, leaving out terminally differentiated effector memory CD45RA+ cells. Only in-frame clones appear in the TCRdb table, and some are missing; sequencing was by immunoSEQ multiplex PCR. The repertoire includes about 2,100,000 clones, around 93% of them detected once, and about 1.8% sits in the top ten. Input material: naive CD8+ T cells from PBMCs. The receptors originated from a man aged 18 to 30 in good health. Some clones in this sample may be carry-over from other donors' samples.

The rearrangement uses TRBV5-6 and TRBJ2-5, with 9 bases identical to TRBD1. J was trimmed by 9 bases and V by 5 bases; bases with no gene match: 17. CDR1 SGHDT and CDR2 YYEEEE come from the germline V gene. This CDR3 region has 16 residues. CDR3 loop: CASSSYSGTGTLAQYF. CDR3 DNA: TGTGCCAGCAGTTCGTATTCCGGGACAGGGACATTGGCCCAGTACTTC.

The chain employs TRBV4-3 and TRBJ2-1; D is perhaps TRBD1 (6 bases). The CDR3 runs 17 residues. In germline, CDR1 is LGHNA, CDR2 YSLEER. V was cut by 1 base and J by 2 bases, with 15 bases left in between. The CDR3 DNA reads as TGCGCCAGCAGCCAAGGGGGGCAGAGGGGAGCCTACAATGAGCAGTTCTTC. Protein sequence: CASSQGGQRGAYNEQFF.

The V call is TRBV21-1, the J call TRBJ2-2; the D call in the table, TRBD1, was not verified against the DNA. TRBV21-1 is annotated as a pseudogene. This CDR3 has 16 amino acids. In DNA, the CDR3 is TGTGCCAGCAGCAAACCCGAAACAGGGCAGTCCGGGGAGCTGTTTTTT. It translates to CASSKPETGQSGELFF.

The chain is built from TRBV9 and TRBJ2-7, with D unclear. The germline V gene has CDR1 SGDLS and CDR2 YYNGEE. This CDR3 has 14 amino acids. V gave up 4 bases and J gave up 3 bases, with 14 bases separating them. CDR3: CASSPSRSNYEQYF. CDR3 nucleotide sequence: TGTGCCAGCAGCCCGTCCAGAAGCAACTACGAGCAGTACTTC.

The chain combines TRBV29-1 with TRBJ1-2, with 8 bases identical to TRBD1. CDR1 and CDR2 (germline): SQVTM, ANQGSEA. CDR3 length equals 11 residues. V shed 7 bases and J 8 bases; nucleotides not matched to a gene: 6. The CDR3, as DNA: TGCAGCGCCGGACAGGGTCAAGGCTACACCTTC. Encoded protein: CSAGQGQGYTF.

This clone has just one count. The gene calls are TRBV7-8 and TRBJ2-7; tentative D call: TRBD1 (5 bases). V lost 2 bases and J 3 bases, leaving 8 bases between the germline ends. This CDR3 contains 13 residues. Per germline, CDR1 SGHVS and CDR2 FQNEAQ. The CDR3 sequence: CASSLTQDYEQYF. For the CDR3, the DNA is TGTGCCAGCAGCTTAACACAGGACTACGAGCAGTACTTC.

The chain is built from TRBV29-1 and TRBJ2-1; D is undetermined. Per the germline V gene, CDR1 is SQVTM and CDR2 is ANQGSEA. This CDR3 contains 15 residues. The V end lost 5 bases, the J end lost 3 bases, and 17 bases lay between the germline ends. The CDR3 is CSVQLGNTNYNEQFF. The CDR3 region has the DNA TGCAGCGTTCAGCTTGGGAACACTAACTACAATGAGCAGTTCTTC.

The gene calls are TRBV27 and TRBJ2-2; no clear D gene. V shed 5 bases and J shed 6 bases, with 13 bases lying between them. This CDR3 contains 14 residues. Germline V gene data show CDR1 as MNHEY and CDR2 as SMNVEV (reference sequence). This CDR3 reads CASSLGRSPGELFF. In nucleotides, the CDR3 is TGTGCCAGCAGTCTCGGACGGAGTCCCGGGGAGCTGTTTTTT.

The V gene is TRBV6-6, the J gene TRBJ1-1; TRBD1 matches at 8 bases. Germline CDR1 is MNHNY and CDR2 is SVGAGI (reference sequence). V was clipped by 5 bases and J by 4 bases; unmatched bases: 3. The CDR3 consists of 13 residues. The CDR3 loop reads CASSPDRGTEAFF. The CDR3 DNA reads TGTGCCAGCAGTCCAGACAGGGGCACTGAAGCTTTCTTT.

The chain couples TRBV9 to TRBJ2-1; the match to TRBD2 covers 14 bases. The germline gives CDR1 SGDLS, CDR2 YYNGEE. Trimming removed 4 bases from V and 9 bases from J; junction bases left unmatched: 6. This CDR3 contains 15 residues. As DNA, the CDR3 is TGTGCCAGCAGCTCAAGGACTAGCGGGAGGATTGAGCAGTTCTTC. Amino acid sequence: CASSSRTSGRIEQFF.

The genes are TRBV4-3 and TRBJ2-1; 9 bases fit TRBD2. The germline gives CDR1 LGHNA, CDR2 YSLEER. The CDR3 has 15 amino acids. The ends lost 0 bases at V and 7 bases at J; junction bases unmatched: 4. CDR3 DNA: TGCGCCAGCAGCCAAGATAGCGGGAGCGGGAATGAGCAGTTCTTC. This translates into CASSQDSGSGNEQFF.

The chain is built from TRBV2 and TRBJ2-5; possible D gene TRBD2, 5 bases. Germline V gives CDR1 SNHLY, CDR2 FYNNEI. The CDR3 contains 16 residues. V was pared by 6 bases and J by 0 bases, with 17 bases between. This chain's CDR3 is CASSRGHGLYQETQYF. CDR3 DNA sequence: TGTGCCAGCAGCCGAGGGCACGGGCTGTACCAAGAGACCCAGTACTTC.

V and J are TRBV15 and TRBJ1-1; tentatively, D is TRBD1 (5 bases). The V end was cut by 4 bases, the J end by 5 bases, with 17 bases between. The CDR3 sequence is 15 residues long. The germline V gene has CDR1 LNHNV and CDR2 YYDKDF (reference sequence). The CDR3 DNA is TGTGCCACCAGCAAAAAGGGGCGGTGGGAGACTGAAGCTTTCTTT. Translated: CATSKKGRWETEAFF.

In this sample, this clone turned up once. The rearrangement links TRBV27 to TRBJ2-2, with 8 bases fitting TRBD2. V was clipped by 6 bases and J by 5 bases; unmatched bases: 8. This CDR3 has 15 residues. Germline CDR1 MNHEY, CDR2 SMNVEV (reference sequence). Here the CDR3 reads CASRPREGPTGELFF. DNA for the CDR3: TGTGCCAGCAGGCCCCGGGAGGGCCCTACCGGGGAGCTGTTTTTT.

This sequence joins TRBV28 and TRBJ2-5; D remains ambiguous. This CDR3 comprises 15 residues. Germline CDR1 is MDHEN and CDR2 is SYDVKM. V dropped 3 bases and J dropped 7 bases, with 18 bases sitting between them. CDR3 amino acids: CASSFSIGSVMTQYF. DNA for the CDR3: TGTGCCAGCAGTTTCTCTATCGGCTCCGTTATGACCCAGTACTTC.

The V call is TRBV7-6, the J call TRBJ1-1, with TRBD1 as a possible D gene (6 bases). V lost 5 bases, J lost 5 bases, and 12 bases lay in between. The CDR3 is made up of 13 amino acids. CDR1 and CDR2 (germline): SGHVS, FNYEAQ. The CDR3 DNA reads as TGTGCCAGCAGCAGAGGGGGGGGGACTGAAGCTTTCTTT. It is translated as CASSRGGGTEAFF.

The chain joins TRBV7-9 to TRBJ1-4, with a possible D match to TRBD1 (6 bases). Germline-derived CDR1 and CDR2 are SEHNR and FQNEAQ (reference sequence). The V end lost 7 bases, the J end lost 0 bases, and 6 bases lay between the germline ends. The CDR3 totals 13 residues. CDR3 sequence reads: CASKGATNEKLFF. CDR3 nucleotide sequence: TGTGCCAGCAAGGGGGCAACTAATGAAAAACTGTTTTTT.

CDR3 sequence (DNA): TGCAGCGCCCCAGGGGTTGGACTCCACTACGAGCAGTACTTC. This codes for CSAPGVGLHYEQYF. The chain carries TRBV29-1 and TRBJ2-7; tentatively, D is TRBD1 (6 bases). V was pared by 7 bases and J by 3 bases, with 19 bases between. CDR3 length: 14 amino acids. In germline, CDR1 is SQVTM, CDR2 ANQGSEA.

V usage is TRBV9 and J usage is TRBJ1-5, with no clear D. The V end was cut by 4 bases, the J end by 1 base, with 12 bases between. The CDR3 totals 15 residues. Germline V gene sequence: CDR1 SGDLS, CDR2 YYNGEE. CDR3 protein: CASSPGVGSNQPQHF. In DNA, the CDR3 is TGTGCCAGCAGCCCCGGAGTGGGGAGCAATCAGCCCCAGCATTTT.

This clone was detected only a few times. The same CDR3 arises from other DNA sequences in this sample as well. The chain joins TRBV6-5 to TRBJ1-2; D may be TRBD1 (6 bases). CDR1 and CDR2 from the germline V gene are MNHEY and SVGAGI. CDR3 length equals 13 residues. V shed 0 bases and J shed 4 bases, with 6 bases lying between them. The CDR3 sequence: CASSYSTGYGYTF. DNA for the CDR3: TGTGCCAGCAGTTACTCGACAGGCTATGGCTACACCTTC.

The J gene is TRBJ1-2, the V gene TRBV7-9; weak D call: TRBD1 (5 bases). Trimming removed 4 bases from V and 8 bases from J, with 17 bases in between. This CDR3 is built from 14 residues. From germline, CDR1 is SEHNR and CDR2 FQNEAQ (reference sequence). The CDR3 is CASSSTEGSGGYTF. CDR3 nucleotide sequence: TGTGCCAGCAGCTCGACCGAGGGGTCAGGAGGCTACACCTTC.

This chain links TRBV27 with TRBJ2-7; 10 positions match TRBD2. This CDR3 is built from 15 residues. V lost 4 bases and J lost 2; bases outside the gene matches: 5. CDR1 MNHEY and CDR2 SMNVEV come from the germline V gene (reference sequence). CDR3 sequence reads: CASSWTSGATYEQYF. CDR3 sequence (DNA): TGTGCCAGCAGTTGGACTAGCGGAGCGACCTACGAGCAGTACTTC.

The rearrangement joins TRBV4-1 to TRBJ2-1; 7 bases match TRBD2. Germline V gene data show CDR1 as MGHRA and CDR2 as YSYEKL. V gave up 0 bases and J gave up 1 base; unmatched junction bases: 9. The CDR3 has 18 residues. For the CDR3, the DNA is TGCGCCAGCAGCCAAGAAAGGGGCGGGAGAGCGTCCTACAATGAGCAGTTCTTC. Its translation is CASSQERGGRASYNEQFF.

This clone was recorded only once. The rearrangement links TRBV9 to TRBJ1-1, with unresolved D. CDR3 length: 15 residues. Germline V gives CDR1 SGDLS, CDR2 YYNGEE. V lost 4 bases, J lost 1 base, and 14 bases lay in between. The CDR3 DNA follows: TGTGCCAGCAGCCCTTCGGCGCAGCAGAACACTGAAGCTTTCTTT. As protein: CASSPSAQQNTEAFF.

The CDR3 bases are TGTGCCAGCAGTTACTTTAGGGTCAGTAAAGAGACCCAGTACTTC. Its protein product is CASSYFRVSKETQYF. The chain employs TRBV6-5 and TRBJ2-5, with unresolved D. V was cut by 1 base and J by 3 bases, with 12 bases left in between. The CDR3 contains 15 residues. CDR1 is MNHEY and CDR2 is SVGAGI in the germline V gene.

The CDR3 DNA reads TGTGCCTGGAGCAGATTTGTCGTGAGGGGGTCGGATTCACCCCTCCACTTT. This translates into CAWSRFVVRGSDSPLHF. The rearrangement uses TRBV30 and TRBJ1-6, with a weak D call TRBD1 (6 bases). Germline V gene sequence: CDR1 GTSNPN, CDR2 SVGIG (reference sequence). The CDR3 extends over 17 amino acids. The germline V and J ends were trimmed by 3 bases and 8 bases, with 23 bases remaining between them.

This clone was recorded once. The rearrangement joins TRBV28 to TRBJ2-7; a weak D match, TRBD2 (5 bases). From germline, CDR1 is MDHEN and CDR2 SYDVKM. The V gene lost 6 bases and the J gene lost 7 bases, with 16 bases spanning the gap. CDR3 size: 13 residues. The DNA of the CDR3 is TGTGCCAGCAGCCGACCCGGGATAAGGGAGCAGTACTTC. Amino acids: CASSRPGIREQYF.

The chain carries TRBV7-6 and TRBJ2-1; 9 nucleotides match TRBD2. CDR3 size: 16 residues. Germline CDR1 SGHVS, CDR2 FNYEAQ. J lost 8 bases, V lost 1 base, and 9 bases had no gene match. Here the CDR3 DNA reads TGTGCCAGCAGCTTAGGGCGCGGGGGGGGCCCCGATGAGCAGTTCTTC. Translated, it gives CASSLGRGGGPDEQFF.

Details on this clone: A much larger clonotype is one base distant, so this may be a read error. Different DNA sequences within this sample yield the same CDR3. This chain joins TRBV7-9 and TRBJ2-6; D is undetermined. This CDR3 is 15 amino acids long. Germline V gives CDR1 SEHNR, CDR2 FQNEAQ (reference sequence). V was pared by 6 bases and J by 0 bases, with 9 bases between. DNA of the CDR3: TGTGCCAGCAGGCACCAGAGCTCTGGGGCCAACGTCCTGACTTTC. It yields the protein CASRHQSSGANVLTF.

The rearrangement joins TRBV7-2 to TRBJ2-2, with TRBD2 matching 9 bases. Per the germline V gene, CDR1 is SGHTA and CDR2 is FQGNSA. This CDR3 spans 15 amino acids. Trimming at V came to 3 bases and at J to 4 bases, leaving 3 bases not matched to a gene. CDR3 nucleotide sequence: TGTGCCAGCAGCTTGGCGGGAGGGCCCACCGGGGAGCTGTTTTTT. Residues: CASSLAGGPTGELFF. Filled out from reference TRBV7-2 and TRBJ2-2, the complete variable domain reads GAGVSQSPSNKVTEKGKDVELRCDPISGHTALYWYRQSLGQGLEFLIYFQGNSAPDKSGLPSDRFSAERTGGSVSTLTIQRTQQEDSAVYLCASSLAGGPTGELFFGEGSRLTVL.